Shown below are 24 T cell receptor beta chains from a single sample sequenced in a study of shared clonotypes between healthy human individuals. Produced via immunoSEQ multiplex PCR; TCRdb's table is partial and in-frame only. The table records a few million clones, over 90% of them present only once. The sequencing sample was made of naive CD4+ T cells from PBMCs. Subset meaning: CD45RA+ positively selected. The receptors shown here come from a man aged 18 to 30 in good health. Some clones in this sample may be carry-over from other donors' samples.

The J gene is TRBJ2-1, the V gene TRBV19; D is unresolved. Germline V gene sequence: CDR1 LNHDA, CDR2 SQIVND (reference sequence). The CDR3 sequence is 15 residues long. V was trimmed by 1 base and J by 8 bases, leaving 15 bases between them. This CDR3 reads CASSIAGRTADEQFF. CDR3 DNA: TGTGCCAGTAGTATAGCTGGGCGAACGGCAGATGAGCAGTTCTTC.

V and J are TRBV5-5 and TRBJ1-4; TRBD1 agrees at 7 bases. This CDR3 is built from 13 residues. Losses at the gene ends were 1 base for V and 10 bases for J; bases not matched to a gene: 4. Looked up from germline, CDR1 is SGHKS and CDR2 is YYEKEE (reference sequence). CDR3 loop: CASSLKGAAKLFF. The CDR3 DNA reads TGTGCCAGCAGCTTGAAGGGGGCGGCAAAACTGTTTTTT.

The rearrangement joins TRBV5-1 to TRBJ2-4; D may be TRBD1 (5 bases). CDR1 is SGHRS, CDR2 YFSETQ, per germline. The V end was cut by 0 bases, the J end by 3 bases, with 7 bases between. The CDR3 consists of 14 residues. This CDR3 is CASSLADSKNIQYF. CDR3 in DNA: TGCGCCAGCAGCTTGGCCGACAGCAAAAACATTCAGTACTTC.

In this sample, this clone turned up once. V and J are TRBV30 and TRBJ2-1; no clear D. CDR1 and CDR2 (germline): GTSNPN, SVGIG (reference sequence). The V end was cut by 6 bases, the J end by 0 bases, with 12 bases between. The CDR3 extends over 14 amino acids. In nucleotides, the CDR3 is TGTGCCTGCAGTAATTCACCCTCCTACAATGAGCAGTTCTTC. This encodes CACSNSPSYNEQFF.

The rearrangement links TRBV10-1 to TRBJ2-4; TRBD1 aligns across 10 bases. Losses at the gene ends were 6 bases for V and 6 bases for J; bases not matched to a gene: 11. Germline CDR1 WNHNN, CDR2 SYGVQD (reference sequence). This CDR3 is 16 amino acids long. The CDR3 region is CASRAGQGTFGNIQYF. The DNA for the CDR3 is TGCGCCAGCAGGGCGGGACAGGGGACTTTCGGAAACATTCAGTACTTC.

The gene calls are TRBV29-1 and TRBJ2-7; the D gene is possibly TRBD2 (5 bases). Trimming cost V 6 bases and J 0 bases, with 18 bases left between them. CDR3 length: 15 residues. Germline lookup yields CDR1 SQVTM and CDR2 ANQGSEA. CDR3 coding DNA: TGCAGCGTCCGCTCAACAGCGGCGAGCTCCTACGAGCAGTACTTC. Translating gives CSVRSTAASSYEQYF.

The CDR3 region has the DNA TGTGCCAGCAGCTATCTCGGACAGGGGACATCACCCATATATTTT. Translated: CASSYLGQGTSPIYF. The chain joins TRBV7-3 to TRBJ1-3; 9 positions match TRBD1. The V gene end was trimmed by 4 bases and the J gene end by 11 bases; junction bases not matched to a gene: 12. Germline V CDR1 and CDR2: SGHTA, FQGTGA. This CDR3 comprises 15 residues.

The CDR3 is CASRVGQGETQYF. CDR3 nucleotide sequence: TGCGCCAGCAGGGTCGGACAGGGTGAGACCCAGTACTTC. The V and J genes are TRBV5-1 and TRBJ2-5; TRBD1 aligns across 8 bases. The V segment lost 5 bases and the J segment 5 bases; nucleotides outside the gene matches: 5. CDR1 SGHRS and CDR2 YFSETQ come from the germline V gene. The CDR3 extends over 13 amino acids.

V usage is TRBV9 and J usage is TRBJ2-3; D possibly corresponds to TRBD1 (5 bases). Trimming cost V 2 bases and J 1 base, with 11 bases left between them. Per germline, CDR1 SGDLS and CDR2 YYNGEE. The CDR3 loop spans 15 amino acids. CDR3: CASSVSLGGTDTQYF. The CDR3 region has the DNA TGTGCCAGCAGCGTTAGTCTAGGGGGCACAGATACGCAGTATTTT.

CDR3 nucleotides: TGTGCCAGCAGTTACTCTGGGACGGAGAACACTGAAGCTTTCTTT. As protein: CASSYSGTENTEAFF. The rearrangement uses TRBV6-5 and TRBJ1-1; D is perhaps TRBD1 (5 bases). The V and J ends lost 0 bases and 1 base respectively, with 9 bases between them. This CDR3 contains 15 residues. Germline loops: CDR1 MNHEY, CDR2 SVGAGI.

The V gene is TRBV27, the J gene TRBJ2-3; D unresolved. V lost 4 bases to trimming and J lost 4 bases, with 24 bases between them. Germline CDR1 is MNHEY and CDR2 is SMNVEV (reference sequence). This CDR3 region has 18 residues. CDR3 coding DNA: TGTGCCAGCAGTTCCCCCCGAAGAGGTAGAACTTCCCCAGATACGCAGTATTTT. This codes for CASSSPRRGRTSPDTQYF.

The V call is TRBV30, the J call TRBJ2-5; tentative D call: TRBD1 (6 bases). This CDR3 has 13 amino acids. The germline gives CDR1 GTSNPN, CDR2 SVGIG (reference sequence). V was trimmed by 3 bases and J by 5 bases, leaving 13 bases between them. CDR3 sequence: CAWSHRVRETQYF. The CDR3 nucleotides are TGTGCCTGGAGCCACAGGGTCCGGGAGACCCAGTACTTC.

The chain joins TRBV4-3 to TRBJ2-3; the D is unclear. V was cut by 1 base and J by 3 bases, with 11 bases left in between. The CDR3 totals 15 residues. Germline V gene sequence: CDR1 LGHNA, CDR2 YSLEER. DNA for the CDR3: TGCGCCAGCAGCCAAGCGGCTAGAGGTACAGATACGCAGTATTTT. Amino acids: CASSQAARGTDTQYF.

The chain uses TRBV7-2 and TRBJ1-6; D call uncertain. Trimming removed 8 bases from V and 0 bases from J, with 8 bases in between. CDR3 length equals 14 residues. The germline V gene encodes CDR1 SGHTA and CDR2 FQGNSA. The CDR3, as DNA: TGTGCCAGCCAGTGGAGCTCCTATAATTCACCCCTCCACTTT. Its protein product is CASQWSSYNSPLHF. Supplemented by reference TRBV7-2 and TRBJ1-6, the full variable domain reads GAGVSQSPSNKVTEKGKDVELRCDPISGHTALYWYRQSLGQGLEFLIYFQGNSAPDKSGLPSDRFSAERTGGSVSTLTIQRTQQEDSAVYLCASQWSSYNSPLHFGNGTRLTVT.

The gene calls are TRBV12-5 and TRBJ2-2, with TRBD2 identical over 7 bases. The CDR3 is 17 residues long. Trimming cost V 4 bases and J 5 bases; bases outside gene matches: 13. CDR1 is LGHNT and CDR2 is FRNRAP in the germline V gene. In DNA, the CDR3 is TGTGCTAGTGGTTCCCCCCGAGGGAGGGCCGAAACCGGGGAGCTGTTTTTT. It specifies CASGSPRGRAETGELFF.

With respect to this clone: The same CDR3 can be traced to other DNA sequences in this sample. V and J are TRBV5-1 and TRBJ2-5, with a weak D call TRBD2 (5 bases). V lost 3 bases and J lost 4, with 7 bases in between. Germline CDR1 and CDR2: SGHRS and YFSETQ. CDR3 size: 12 residues. Written as DNA, the CDR3 is TGCGCCAGCAGCTCACGGGGAGAGACCCAGTACTTC. Protein sequence: CASSSRGETQYF.

This sequence joins TRBV7-9 and TRBJ2-1; maybe TRBD1 (5 bases). Trimming cost V 2 bases and J 3 bases, with 8 bases left between them. Germline loops: CDR1 SEHNR, CDR2 FQNEAQ (reference sequence). The CDR3 extends over 14 amino acids. The chain's CDR3 is CASSLKDNYNEQFF. The CDR3 coding sequence is TGTGCCAGCAGCTTAAAGGACAACTACAATGAGCAGTTCTTC.

On this clone itself: Other nucleotide sequences from this sample produce the same CDR3. The chain has TRBV28 and TRBJ2-6; no reliable D call. CDR3 length: 12 amino acids. CDR1 is MDHEN, CDR2 SYDVKM, per germline. Trimming cost V 8 bases and J 4 bases, with 6 bases left between them. CDR3 amino acids: CASSPGANVLTF. The CDR3 nucleotides are TGTGCCAGCTCCCCGGGGGCCAACGTCCTGACTTTC.

J is TRBJ2-1 and V is TRBV7-6; 9 nucleotides align to TRBD2. The ends lost 5 bases at V and 10 bases at J; junction bases unmatched: 9. Germline loops: CDR1 SGHVS, CDR2 FNYEAQ. This CDR3 is 14 amino acids long. In DNA, the CDR3 is TGTGCCAGCAGCAAACTAGCGGGCCTCAACGAGCAGTTCTTC. Translating gives CASSKLAGLNEQFF.

The J gene is TRBJ1-1, the V gene TRBV19; 10 bases match TRBD1. This CDR3 region has 15 residues. Germline CDR1 LNHDA, CDR2 SQIVND (reference sequence). V lost 7 bases and J lost 2; bases outside the gene matches: 7. In nucleotides, the CDR3 is TGTGCCAGTAAGGTTGGGACAGGGGTCAACACTGAAGCTTTCTTT. Translating it yields CASKVGTGVNTEAFF. The full variable domain, rest sourced from reference TRBV19 and TRBJ1-1, is DGGITQSPKYLFRKEGQNVTLSCEQNLNHDAMYWYRQDPGQGLRLIYYSQIVNDFQKGDIAEGYSVSREKKESFPLTVTSAQKNPTAFYLCASKVGTGVNTEAFFGQGTRLTVV.

The rearrangement joins TRBV6-5 to TRBJ1-2; D is undetermined. Trimming stripped 2 bases from V and 4 bases from J, with 8 bases between. Germline values: CDR1 MNHEY, CDR2 SVGAGI. This CDR3 region has 13 residues. The CDR3 protein is CASSYRQSYGYTF. As DNA, the CDR3 is TGTGCCAGCAGTTACAGGCAGAGCTATGGCTACACCTTC.

The rearrangement links TRBV27 to TRBJ2-7, with 8 bases identical to TRBD1. The CDR3 length is 15 residues. The ends lost 2 bases at V and 1 base at J; junction bases unmatched: 4. Germline V CDR1 and CDR2: MNHEY, SMNVEV (reference sequence). CDR3 amino acids: CASSLRQGRSYEQYF. The DNA for the CDR3 is TGTGCCAGCAGTTTACGACAGGGGAGGTCCTACGAGCAGTACTTC.

The chain is built from TRBV28 and TRBJ2-5, with 12 bases that match TRBD2. The ends lost 2 bases at V and 11 bases at J; junction bases unmatched: 12. The CDR3 spans 16 residues. The germline V gene has CDR1 MDHEN and CDR2 SYDVKM. CDR3: CASSLLAGGMSGEQYF. The DNA of the CDR3 is TGTGCCAGCAGTTTACTAGCGGGAGGGATGTCTGGAGAGCAGTACTTC.

CDR3 in DNA: TGTGCCAGCAGTCAGCCCGGACAGAGGGGGACCCAGTACTTC. Translating it yields CASSQPGQRGTQYF. The genes are TRBV28 and TRBJ2-5; D may be TRBD1 (6 bases). Looked up from germline, CDR1 is MDHEN and CDR2 is SYDVKM. This CDR3 contains 14 residues. The V and J ends lost 5 bases and 7 bases respectively, with 17 bases between them.